This T cell receptor beta chain was recorded in a study of T cells in narcolepsy. Study as a whole: Donors had narcolepsy type 1 or type 2, or were healthy controls. Whole-study results and caveats: HCRT-specific and TRIB2-specific autoreactive clonotypes appeared among same-patient CSF and blood CD4+ clonotypes. Reportedly, autoreactive clonotypes were serially detected in patients' blood but not controls'.

The CDR3 runs to 13 residues. The V end lost 1 base, the J end lost 7 bases, and 8 bases lay between the germline ends. In germline, CDR1 is SGHRS, CDR2 YFSETQ. Assay used: immunoSEQ multiplex PCR; TCRdb lists only in-frame clones, some missing. The sample lists about 32,000 clones; around 79% were seen once. Points on this clone: The antigen is undetermined.

The chain uses TRBV5-1 and TRBJ1-4; D not certain. This receptor was identified in a human donor in good health. Source material: memory (CD45RA-) CD4+ T cells from blood. DNA of the CDR3: TGCGCCAGCAGCTTGCCTCGGAGTGAAAAACTGTTTTTT. Translating it yields CASSLPRSEKLFF.